The 8 T cell receptor beta chains reported below all come from one sample, sequenced in a study of blood T cell dynamics during melanoma immunotherapy. The time point was: pre-treatment baseline. The assay was immunoSEQ multiplex PCR, and TCRdb's table has in-frame clones only and misses some. The sample includes roughly 23,000 clones, under 90% of them seen just once. This material consisted of blood, taken from a patient treated with checkpoint blockade. These receptors came from a human donor with melanoma.

The chain links TRBV6-5 to TRBJ2-7; TRBD1 matches 10 bases. The CDR3 extends over 15 amino acids. J was trimmed by 2 bases and V by 7 bases; bases with no gene match: 8. Germline-derived CDR1 and CDR2 are MNHEY and SVGAGI. CDR3 bases: TGTGCCAGCAATCCTCGGGGGACAGGGGCCTACGAGCAGTACTTC. Residues: CASNPRGTGAYEQYF.

The chain carries TRBV6-1 and TRBJ2-7; D not resolved. Germline V gene data show CDR1 as MNHNS and CDR2 as SASEGT. The CDR3 contains 15 residues. The V gene lost 6 bases and the J gene lost 2 bases, with 17 bases spanning the gap. The CDR3 nucleotides are TGTGCCAGCAGCGAAACTACAGCCCGAACCTACGAGCAGTACTTC. It codes for CASSETTARTYEQYF.

V is TRBV19 and J is TRBJ1-5; 8 bases map to TRBD1. Germline assignment: CDR1 LNHDA and CDR2 SQIVND (reference sequence). This CDR3 contains 17 residues. With V trimmed by 4 bases and J by 1 base, 9 bases remained unmatched. The CDR3: CASSTPGGRRSNQPQHF. CDR3 DNA sequence: TGTGCCAGTAGTACCCCAGGGGGCAGAAGAAGCAATCAGCCCCAGCATTTT.

The genes are TRBV6-6 and TRBJ1-5; the D gene is possibly TRBD1 (5 bases). Trimming cost V 10 bases and J 6 bases, with 16 bases left between them. The CDR3 contains 13 residues. Looked up from germline, CDR1 is MNHNY and CDR2 is SVGAGI (reference sequence). CDR3 amino acids: CATTGYTGQPQHF. As DNA, the CDR3 is TGTGCCACCACGGGGTACACAGGTCAGCCCCAGCATTTT.

This clone was detected only once. V is TRBV6-5 and J is TRBJ2-1; 8 bases map to TRBD2. This CDR3 is built from 15 residues. Germline CDR1 and CDR2: MNHEY and SVGAGI. V gave up 4 bases and J gave up 1 base; unmatched junction bases: 3. CDR3 nucleotides: TGTGCCAGCAGTTTCGGACTAGCATCCTACAATGAGCAGTTCTTC. This gives the protein CASSFGLASYNEQFF.

This clone appeared a few times. The chain links TRBV5-1 to TRBJ2-1; 8 nucleotides agree with TRBD2. The CDR3 runs to 15 residues. Germline CDR1 and CDR2: SGHRS and YFSETQ. J was trimmed by 6 bases and V by 2 bases; bases with no gene match: 7. In nucleotides, the CDR3 is TGCGCCAGCAGCTTCGGGGTAGCGGGGCTCAATGAGCAGTTCTTC. Its translation is CASSFGVAGLNEQFF. The full variable domain, rest sourced from reference TRBV5-1 and TRBJ2-1, is KAGVTQTPRYLIKTRGQQVTLSCSPISGHRSVSWYQQTPGQGLQFLFEYFSETQRNKGNFPGRFSGRQFSNSRSEMNVSTLELGDSALYLCASSFGVAGLNEQFFGPGTRLTVL.

The chain joins TRBV7-8 to TRBJ2-5; the D call may be TRBD1 or TRBD2 (5 bases each). The CDR3 is 14 residues long. V lost 1 base and J lost 6, with 12 bases in between. The germline V gene has CDR1 SGHVS and CDR2 FQNEAQ. The CDR3 reads CASSLGGPEKTQYF. DNA of the CDR3: TGTGCCAGCAGCTTAGGGGGACCCGAGAAGACCCAGTACTTC.

The chain combines TRBV27 with TRBJ2-2; D uncertain. The CDR3 runs 16 residues. Germline assignment: CDR1 MNHEY and CDR2 SMNVEV (reference sequence). V was shortened by 3 bases and J by 1 base, with 12 bases between the two germline ends. CDR3 loop: CASSLSSGVNTGELFF. DNA of the CDR3: TGTGCCAGCAGTTTGTCTTCTGGTGTGAACACCGGGGAGCTGTTTTTT.